The 25 T cell receptor beta chains below all came from one sample that was sequenced in a study of blood T cell repertoires in COVID-19 (TCRdb year 2020). Library construction relied on the immunoSEQ multiplex PCR assay. TCRdb mirrors the immuneACCESS table, restricted to in-frame sequences. Some clones are absent from its copies; in checked studies, under half trace to an unresolved V gene, and the reason for the others is unknown. This sample comprises around 260,000 clones, over 80% of them detected only once. 3.5% to 5.5% of the sample goes to the ten largest clones. Sequenced: peripheral blood. The receptors originated from a man between 60 and 70 years old who had recovered from COVID-19.

V gene TRBV24-1 combines with J gene TRBJ2-2; 9 bases match TRBD1. Germline V gene data show CDR1 as KGHDR and CDR2 as SFDVKD. The CDR3 spans 14 residues. J lost 6 bases, V lost 7 bases, and 5 bases had no gene match. The CDR3 region is CATRATGGPGELFF. The CDR3 coding sequence is TGTGCCACCAGGGCGACAGGGGGTCCCGGGGAGCTGTTTTTT.

This chain uses TRBV28 with TRBJ1-2; maybe TRBD1 (6 bases). CDR3 length equals 12 residues. Trimming shortened V by 6 bases and J by 4 bases, and 9 bases separated the two germline ends. Germline lookup yields CDR1 MDHEN and CDR2 SYDVKM. The DNA for the CDR3 is TGTGCCAGCAGCCGGACAGCCTATGGCTACACCTTC. It codes for CASSRTAYGYTF.

This rearrangement joins TRBV6-5 to TRBJ1-5; maybe TRBD1 (6 bases). The V end was cut by 7 bases, the J end by 5 bases, with 15 bases between. CDR3 size: 14 residues. In germline, CDR1 is MNHEY, CDR2 SVGAGI. The CDR3: CASMGQGRDQPQHF. CDR3 DNA sequence: TGTGCCAGCATGGGTCAGGGGAGGGATCAGCCCCAGCATTTT.

This clone appeared once. The V and J genes are TRBV2 and TRBJ2-7; TRBD1 agrees at 8 bases. CDR3 length equals 12 residues. CDR1 is SNHLY, CDR2 FYNNEI, per germline. V dropped 11 bases and J dropped 6; count of bases not matched to a gene: 9. The CDR3, as DNA: TGTGCCGGCCAGGGGGCTAACGGCGAGCAGTACTTC. This translates into CAGQGANGEQYF.

The V gene is TRBV19, the J gene TRBJ1-1; D may be TRBD1 (5 bases). Deletions cut 7 bases from V and 0 bases from J, with 18 bases between. Germline V gene data show CDR1 as LNHDA and CDR2 as SQIVND (reference sequence). The CDR3 spans 16 residues. The DNA of the CDR3 is TGTGCCAGTACCCCCAAATCGGGGGAATTGAACACTGAAGCTTTCTTT. Translation: CASTPKSGELNTEAFF.

This rearrangement joins TRBV3-1 (or the pseudogene TRBV3-2) to TRBJ1-5; D uncertain. Trimming removed 3 bases from V and 9 bases from J, with 18 bases in between. Looked up from germline, CDR1 is LGHDT and CDR2 is YNNKEL (reference sequence). The CDR3 is made up of 15 amino acids. CDR3 in DNA: TGTGCCAGCAGCCACACCGCGGGAGGGATGGGGCCCCAGCATTTT. Translated, it gives CASSHTAGGMGPQHF.

CDR3 bases: TGTGCCAGCAGCTGGACTGGGACAAATCTGAATTCACCCCTCCACTTT. The encoded protein is CASSWTGTNLNSPLHF. V is TRBV11-2 and J is TRBJ1-6, with D possibly matching TRBD1 (6 bases). This CDR3 is built from 16 residues. The germline gives CDR1 SGHAT, CDR2 FQNNGV. The ends were cut back, 4 bases at V and 7 bases at J, with 17 bases in the middle.

The chain links TRBV14 to TRBJ1-2; D is perhaps TRBD1 (6 bases). The CDR3 has 14 amino acids. Germline V CDR1 and CDR2: SGHDN, FVKESK. Trimming shortened V by 1 base and J by 7 bases, and 13 bases separated the two germline ends. The CDR3 spells CASSQVSGVGGYTF. The CDR3 DNA reads as TGTGCCAGCAGCCAAGTCTCAGGGGTCGGTGGCTACACCTTC. Full variable domain (remainder filled in from reference TRBV14 and TRBJ1-2): EAGVTQFPSHSVIEKGQTVTLRCDPISGHDNLYWYRRVMGKEIKFLLHFVKESKQDESGMPNNRFLAERTGGTYSTLKVQPAELEDSGVYFCASSQVSGVGGYTFGSGTRLTVV.

This clone has a single count. V usage is TRBV7-6 and J usage is TRBJ2-3; 15 bases line up with TRBD2. CDR1 and CDR2 from the germline V gene are SGHVS and FNYEAQ. The CDR3 sequence is 18 residues long. With 5 bases clipped from V and 1 base from J, the junction kept 7 bases outside the gene matches. The CDR3, as DNA: TGTGCCAGCAGCCCCAGGACTAGCGGGGGGGCGGGCACAGATACGCAGTATTTT. Protein sequence: CASSPRTSGGAGTDTQYF.

The chain is built from TRBV19 and TRBJ1-2; the D gene is possibly TRBD1 (5 bases). The CDR3 contains 15 residues. The V and J ends lost 7 bases and 2 bases respectively, with 17 bases between them. CDR1 is LNHDA and CDR2 is SQIVND in the germline V gene (reference sequence). The CDR3 loop reads CASKEQGGFNYGYTF. The CDR3 coding sequence is TGTGCCAGTAAGGAGCAGGGAGGGTTCAACTATGGCTACACCTTC.

In regard to this clone: Other nucleotide sequences in the sample specify the same CDR3. V and J are TRBV18 and TRBJ2-3; the match to TRBD2 covers 9 bases. V lost 4 bases and J lost 4; bases outside the gene matches: 6. CDR3 length: 15 amino acids. The germline CDR1 and CDR2 sequences are KGHSH and LQKENI. CDR3 amino acids: CASSLGLAGADTQYF. CDR3 nucleotides: TGTGCCAGCTCACTCGGGTTAGCGGGAGCAGATACGCAGTATTTT.

The chain couples TRBV27 to TRBJ2-2, with D maybe TRBD2 (5 bases). Trimming shortened V by 3 bases and J by 0 bases, and 20 bases separated the two germline ends. From germline, CDR1 is MNHEY and CDR2 SMNVEV (reference sequence). There are 19 residues in the CDR3. The CDR3 here is CASSFLQRGPEANTGELFF. In DNA, the CDR3 is TGTGCCAGCAGTTTTTTACAGCGAGGGCCTGAAGCGAACACCGGGGAGCTGTTTTTT.

This rearrangement joins TRBV10-2 to TRBJ1-1; D call uncertain. CDR1 and CDR2 (germline): WSHSY, SAAADI. Trimming took 9 bases from V and 1 from J, leaving 18 bases between them. This CDR3 has 15 amino acids. CDR3 DNA: TGCGCCAGAGGATACACTGGGCAGCCGAACACTGAAGCTTTCTTT. Protein product: CARGYTGQPNTEAFF.

This clone has a handful of counts. The chain combines TRBV7-8 with TRBJ2-3, with TRBD2 identical over 14 bases. The J segment lost 3 bases and the V segment lost 5 bases, leaving 7 bases of the junction unmatched. The CDR3 is 17 amino acids. Germline CDR1 is SGHVS and CDR2 is FQNEAQ. CDR3 DNA: TGTGCCAGCAGCCCGACTAGCGGGAGGGCCGGGACAGATACGCAGTATTTT. Encoded protein: CASSPTSGRAGTDTQYF.

The chain joins TRBV5-1 to TRBJ2-3; 7 bases fit TRBD2. The CDR3 runs to 16 residues. The junction had 12 bases not matched to a gene; V was cut back by 4 bases and J by 4 bases. Per germline, CDR1 SGHRS and CDR2 YFSETQ. The CDR3 reads CASSRDFAGAPDTQYF. The CDR3, as DNA: TGCGCCAGCAGCCGGGATTTTGCGGGAGCTCCAGATACGCAGTATTTT. The variable domain in full, completed from reference TRBV5-1 and TRBJ2-3, reads KAGVTQTPRYLIKTRGQQVTLSCSPISGHRSVSWYQQTPGQGLQFLFEYFSETQRNKGNFPGRFSGRQFSNSRSEMNVSTLELGDSALYLCASSRDFAGAPDTQYFGPGTRLTVL.

Note on this clone: Other DNA sequences from this sample encode an identical CDR3 as well. The J gene is TRBJ2-2, the V gene TRBV19; D gene unclear. V shed 3 bases and J shed 7 bases, with 9 bases lying between them. CDR3 size: 13 residues. Germline loops: CDR1 LNHDA, CDR2 SQIVND (reference sequence). The CDR3: CASSIIVGGELFF. CDR3 nucleotide sequence: TGTGCCAGTAGTATTATAGTCGGCGGGGAGCTGTTTTTT.

The chain employs TRBV19 and TRBJ1-4, with D possibly TRBD1 on 5 matching bases. V shed 8 bases and J shed 12 bases, with 16 bases lying between them. This CDR3 is 12 amino acids long. In germline, CDR1 is LNHDA, CDR2 SQIVND (reference sequence). CDR3 in amino acids: CASFSKAGELFF. The DNA of the CDR3 is TGTGCCAGTTTCAGCAAGGCGGGGGAACTGTTTTTT.

This clone was detected once. The genes are TRBV28 and TRBJ1-2; tentative D call: TRBD1 (5 bases). The length of the CDR3 is 16 residues. CDR1 and CDR2 from the germline V gene are MDHEN and SYDVKM. Trimming took 8 bases from V and 0 from J, leaving 19 bases between them. CDR3 bases: TGTGCCAGCTACCAACCATTTGGGGGGGCTAACTATGGCTACACCTTC. This sequence encodes CASYQPFGGANYGYTF.

The chain is built from TRBV28 and TRBJ1-5, with D possibly being TRBD1 (5 bases). Looked up from germline, CDR1 is MDHEN and CDR2 is SYDVKM. Trimming stripped 6 bases from V and 7 bases from J, with 16 bases between. The CDR3 is made up of 14 amino acids. CDR3 protein: CASRPTGSVQPQHF. CDR3 DNA sequence: TGTGCCAGCAGGCCAACAGGTTCTGTCCAGCCCCAGCATTTT.

The chain combines TRBV30 with TRBJ2-7; 8 bases map to TRBD2. Germline CDR1 is GTSNPN and CDR2 is SVGIG (reference sequence). This CDR3 has 12 amino acids. Unmatched junction bases numbered 3, after V lost 2 bases and J lost 6 bases. CDR3 bases: TGTGCCTGGAGTCCGGGGGGGCCCGAGCAGTACTTC. Its protein is CAWSPGGPEQYF.

About this clone: A read error is possible here, since a much larger clone lies one base away. The chain recombines TRBV7-8 with TRBJ2-1; D call uncertain. This CDR3 comprises 15 residues. The germline V gene encodes CDR1 SGHVS and CDR2 FQNEAQ. V lost 5 bases to trimming and J lost 7 bases, with 18 bases between them. CDR3 amino acids: CASSPQPRSLNEQFF. The DNA for the CDR3 is TGTGCCAGCAGCCCCCAGCCTAGGAGTTTGAATGAGCAGTTCTTC.

The chain carries TRBV2 and TRBJ1-1; 8 nucleotides line up with TRBD1. The CDR3 is 15 residues long. J was trimmed by 0 bases and V by 3 bases; bases with no gene match: 3. Per germline, CDR1 SNHLY and CDR2 FYNNEI. The CDR3 DNA is TGTGCCAGCAGTGACGGACAGGGAATGAACACTGAAGCTTTCTTT. Its translation is CASSDGQGMNTEAFF.

The chain combines TRBV5-6 with TRBJ1-2, with TRBD1 matching 7 bases. In germline, CDR1 is SGHDT, CDR2 YYEEEE. The CDR3 contains 17 residues. The ends lost 4 bases at V and 0 bases at J; junction bases unmatched: 12. The CDR3 coding sequence is TGTGCCAGCAGCCTGTACAGGGGAGACTTAGCTAACTATGGCTACACCTTC. Its translation: CASSLYRGDLANYGYTF.

The genes are TRBV7-8 and TRBJ2-5; D ambiguous. The germline gives CDR1 SGHVS, CDR2 FQNEAQ. The CDR3 extends over 12 amino acids. The germline V and J ends were trimmed by 2 bases and 3 bases, with 4 bases remaining between them. Here the CDR3 DNA reads TGTGCCAGCAGCTTATCGGAAGAGACCCAGTACTTC. Encoded protein: CASSLSEETQYF.

V usage is TRBV19 and J usage is TRBJ2-2, with D possibly matching TRBD2 (5 bases). V was shortened by 5 bases and J by 0 bases, with 13 bases between the two germline ends. This CDR3 is built from 16 residues. Germline V gene data show CDR1 as LNHDA and CDR2 as SQIVND (reference sequence). The CDR3 nucleotides are TGTGCCAGTAGTTTGATGAGCGGAGCGAACACCGGGGAGCTGTTTTTT. Amino acid sequence: CASSLMSGANTGELFF.